Listed here are 10 T cell receptor beta chains from one sample, sequenced in a study of STAT5B mutations in CD4+ large granular lymphocyte leukemia. This table comes from immunoSEQ multiplex PCR, and its TCRdb copy is limited to in-frame clones, with some not included. The top ten clones hold 8% to 10% of a sample with 20,000 to 25,000 clones, about 80% of them seen once. The sample comprised CD4+ T cells from blood buffy coats. The receptors were sampled from a human donor in good health.

A single count supports this clone. The V gene is TRBV7-3, the J gene TRBJ2-5; TRBD1 is a possible D gene (6 bases). Per germline, CDR1 SGHTA and CDR2 FQGTGA. CDR3 length: 17 amino acids. V dropped 5 bases and J dropped 1 base, with 20 bases sitting between them. In DNA, the CDR3 is TGTGCCAGCAGCCCAAACAGGGTGCGGAATAGCCAAGAGACCCAGTACTTC. This encodes CASSPNRVRNSQETQYF.

The J gene is TRBJ1-4, the V gene TRBV7-9; the D gene is possibly TRBD1 (5 bases). Germline V CDR1 and CDR2: SEHNR, FQNEAQ (reference sequence). Deletions cut 2 bases from V and 5 bases from J, with 18 bases between. CDR3 length: 17 amino acids. The CDR3 reads CASSLRSGVRRNEKLFF. The CDR3 coding sequence is TGTGCCAGCAGCTTAAGGTCGGGGGTCAGGAGGAATGAAAAACTGTTTTTT.

This chain uses TRBV11-2 with TRBJ1-6; possibly TRBD1 for D (5 bases). V lost 0 bases, J lost 10 bases, and 13 bases lay in between. The CDR3 loop spans 15 amino acids. Germline V gene lookup returns CDR1 SGHAT and CDR2 FQNNGV. The CDR3 region is CASSLERQGNSPLHF. CDR3 in DNA: TGTGCCAGCAGCTTAGAGAGGCAGGGTAACTCACCCCTCCACTTT.

The J gene is TRBJ2-3, the V gene TRBV5-1; weak D call: TRBD1 (5 bases). V lost 4 bases to trimming and J lost 2 bases, with 14 bases between them. The CDR3 is 15 residues long. Germline V gene data show CDR1 as SGHRS and CDR2 as YFSETQ. CDR3 loop: CASSTTERHTDTQYF. The CDR3 nucleotides read TGCGCCAGCAGCACGACAGAAAGACACACAGATACGCAGTATTTT.

The V and J genes are TRBV28 and TRBJ2-6; D unclear. Per germline, CDR1 MDHEN and CDR2 SYDVKM. Trimming took off 2 bases at V and 1 base at J, with 6 bases between the two ends. The CDR3 is 15 amino acids. CDR3 loop: CASSLDISGANVLTF. The CDR3 nucleotides read TGTGCCAGCAGTTTAGACATATCTGGGGCCAACGTCCTGACTTTC.

The chain carries TRBV5-1 and TRBJ2-1; the match to TRBD1 covers 7 bases. With 4 bases clipped from V and 1 base from J, the junction kept 8 bases outside the gene matches. The CDR3 is 16 residues long. Germline CDR1 and CDR2: SGHRS and YFSETQ. The CDR3: CASSRGQLISYNEQFF. Written as DNA, the CDR3 is TGCGCCAGCAGCCGGGGACAGCTAATTTCCTACAATGAGCAGTTCTTC.

The chain carries TRBV6-6 and TRBJ1-4; tentatively, D is TRBD1 (5 bases). The CDR3 covers 15 residues. The V end was cut by 8 bases, the J end by 5 bases, with 18 bases between. From germline, CDR1 is MNHNY and CDR2 SVGAGI (reference sequence). The CDR3 nucleotides are TGTGCCAGCTCCGGATTGGGGGGGGTAAATGAAAAACTGTTTTTT. Residues: CASSGLGGVNEKLFF.

V usage is TRBV28 and J usage is TRBJ1-5, with TRBD1 as a possible D gene (5 bases). Trimming removed 6 bases at V and 2 bases at J, with 14 bases between. The CDR3 is 15 amino acids. Germline loops: CDR1 MDHEN, CDR2 SYDVKM. CDR3 in amino acids: CASSTGGDGNQPQHF. CDR3 nucleotides: TGTGCCAGCAGCACAGGTGGGGACGGCAATCAGCCCCAGCATTTT.

This chain uses TRBV7-2 with TRBJ2-2; TRBD1 might be the D (6 bases). Trimming cost V 5 bases and J 1 base, with 11 bases left between them. Germline V gene data show CDR1 as SGHTA and CDR2 as FQGNSA. The CDR3 has 15 residues. The CDR3 sequence: CASSLGAGNTGELFF. CDR3 coding DNA: TGTGCCAGCAGCCTGGGGGCAGGGAACACCGGGGAGCTGTTTTTT.

The chain is built from TRBV5-1 and TRBJ2-3; maybe TRBD1 (5 bases). The CDR3 contains 13 residues. With 1 base removed from V and 6 bases from J, the gap between germline ends came to 9 bases. Germline V gene lookup returns CDR1 SGHRS and CDR2 YFSETQ. The CDR3 region is CASSLTKGDTQYF. The DNA for the CDR3 is TGCGCCAGCAGCTTGACAAAGGGGGATACGCAGTATTTT.